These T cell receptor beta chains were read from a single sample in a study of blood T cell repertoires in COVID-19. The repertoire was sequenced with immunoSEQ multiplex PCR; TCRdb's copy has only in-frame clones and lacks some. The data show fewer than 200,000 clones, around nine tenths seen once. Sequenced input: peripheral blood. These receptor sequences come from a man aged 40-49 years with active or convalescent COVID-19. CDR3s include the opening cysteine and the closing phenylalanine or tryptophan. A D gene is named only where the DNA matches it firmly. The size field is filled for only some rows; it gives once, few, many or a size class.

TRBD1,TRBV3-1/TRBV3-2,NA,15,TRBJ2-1,CASSPGTGGKSEQFF,TGTGCCAGCAGCCCCGGGACAGGGGGGAAGAGTGAGCAGTTCTTC
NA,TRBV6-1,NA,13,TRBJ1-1,CASSENGGTEAFF,TGTGCCAGCAGTGAAAACGGGGGGACTGAAGCTTTCTTT
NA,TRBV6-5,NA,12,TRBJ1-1,CASGGGLTEAFF,TGTGCCAGCGGGGGGGGGCTGACTGAAGCTTTCTTT
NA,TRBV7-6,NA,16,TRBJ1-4,CASSASQSRGGEKLFF,TGTGCCAGCAGCGCGTCGCAGTCGAGAGGTGGTGAAAAACTGTTTTTT
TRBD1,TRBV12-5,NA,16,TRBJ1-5,CASGLVGTVLNQPQHF,TGTGCTAGTGGTTTGGTGGGGACAGTCCTCAATCAGCCCCAGCATTTT
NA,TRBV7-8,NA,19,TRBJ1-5,CASSLRPPKHHNSNQPQHF,TGTGCCAGCAGCTTACGTCCCCCAAAGCACCATAATAGCAATCAGCCCCAGCATTTT
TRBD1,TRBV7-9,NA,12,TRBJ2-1,CASSTTGDEQFF,TGTGCCAGCAGCACCACAGGGGATGAGCAGTTCTTC
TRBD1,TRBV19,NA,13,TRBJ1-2,CASSPDRGHGYTF,TGTGCCAGTAGTCCGGACAGGGGGCATGGCTACACCTTC
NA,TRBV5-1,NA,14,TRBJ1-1,CASSSGHTNTEAFF,TGCGCCAGCAGCTCGGGACATACCAACACTGAAGCTTTCTTT
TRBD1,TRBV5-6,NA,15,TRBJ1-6,CASSLVATGDSPLHF,TGTGCCAGCAGCTTGGTGGCGACAGGGGATTCACCCCTCCACTTT
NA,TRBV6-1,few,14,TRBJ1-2,CASSEGGGKAGYTF,TGTGCCAGCAGTGAAGGGGGGGGGAAAGCGGGCTACACCTTC
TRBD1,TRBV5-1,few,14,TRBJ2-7,CASSLWTGSYEQYF,TGCGCCAGCAGCTTGTGGACAGGGTCCTACGAGCAGTACTTC
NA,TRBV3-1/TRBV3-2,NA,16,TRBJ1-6,CASSQVGQPGGSPLHF,TGTGCCAGCAGCCAAGTCGGACAGCCGGGGGGGTCACCCCTCCACTTT
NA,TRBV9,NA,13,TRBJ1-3,CASSVESGNTIYF,TGTGCCAGCAGCGTAGAAAGCGGAAACACCATATATTTT
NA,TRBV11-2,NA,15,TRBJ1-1,CASSFQQADNTEAFF,TGTGCCAGCAGCTTCCAACAGGCCGACAACACTGAAGCTTTCTTT
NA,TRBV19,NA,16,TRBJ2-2,CASSIDGTGRTGELFF,TGTGCCAGTAGTATAGACGGGACTGGGCGGACCGGGGAGCTGTTTTTT
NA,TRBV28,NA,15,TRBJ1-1,CASSWALGGGTEAFF,TGTGCCAGCAGTTGGGCCCTTGGAGGAGGCACTGAAGCTTTCTTT
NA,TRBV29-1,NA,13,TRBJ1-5,CSVGTGTDQPQHF,TGCAGCGTTGGTACAGGGACGGATCAGCCCCAGCATTTT
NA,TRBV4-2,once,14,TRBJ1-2,CASSQDAGLYGYTF,TGTGCCAGCAGCCAGGATGCAGGACTCTATGGCTACACCTTC
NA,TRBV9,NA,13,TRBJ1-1,CASSVAEGGEAFF,TGTGCCAGCAGCGTAGCCGAGGGAGGGGAGGCTTTCTTT
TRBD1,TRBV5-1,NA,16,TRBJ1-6,CASSLDVTGANSPLHF,TGCGCCAGCAGCTTGGACGTTACAGGGGCGAATTCACCCCTCCACTTT
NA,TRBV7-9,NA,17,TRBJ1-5,CASSLVTPGLRNQPQHF,TGTGCCAGCAGCTTAGTGACCCCGGGACTGCGAAATCAGCCCCAGCATTTT
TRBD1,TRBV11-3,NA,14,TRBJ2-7,CASSLTGGSYEQYF,TGTGCCAGCAGCTTGACAGGGGGCTCCTACGAGCAGTACTTC
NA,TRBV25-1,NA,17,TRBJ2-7,CASNKSLDRSLSYEQYF,TGTGCCAGCAACAAAAGCCTCGACAGGAGCCTCTCCTACGAGCAGTACTTC
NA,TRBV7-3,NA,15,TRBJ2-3,CASSLGVGVADTQYF,TGTGCCAGCAGCTTAGGGGTCGGGGTTGCAGATACGCAGTATTTT
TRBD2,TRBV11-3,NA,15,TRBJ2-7,CASSLSPAGIYEQYF,TGTGCCAGCAGCTTAAGCCCAGCGGGGATTTACGAGCAGTACTTC
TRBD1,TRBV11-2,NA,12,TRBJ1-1,CASSFDRAEAFF,TGTGCCAGCAGCTTTGACAGGGCTGAAGCTTTCTTT
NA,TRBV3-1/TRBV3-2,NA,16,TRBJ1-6,CASSPAGVERGSPLHF,TGTGCCAGCAGTCCCGCCGGGGTCGAACGAGGTTCACCCCTCCACTTT
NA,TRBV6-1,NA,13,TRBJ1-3,CASSENWRNTIYF,TGTGCCAGCAGTGAAAACTGGAGGAACACCATATATTTT
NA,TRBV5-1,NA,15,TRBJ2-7,CASSLAAGSVYEQYF,TGCGCCAGCAGCTTGGCCGCAGGGTCGGTGTACGAGCAGTACTTC
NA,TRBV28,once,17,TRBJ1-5,CASSRRMTVLLDQPQHF,TGTGCCAGCAGCCGCAGAATGACAGTTTTACTCGATCAGCCCCAGCATTTT
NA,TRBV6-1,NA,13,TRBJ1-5,CASSESPGQPQHF,TGTGCCAGCAGTGAAAGCCCGGGTCAGCCCCAGCATTTT